What follows are 22 T cell receptor beta chains derived from one specimen sequenced in a study of prognosis after radiotherapy for stage I lung cancer. Genomic DNA provided the template from which TCR beta CDR3 was amplified by two-round multiplex PCR. With primers specific to each TRBV and TRBJ gene, the first-round PCR was performed. TCRdb recomputed calls from the multiplex PCR reads with MiXCR, one row per CDR3 protein. The repertoire holds 20,000 to 30,000 distinct CDR3 sequences, approximately 40% seen once, with 20% to 25% in the top ten. Sequenced material: PBMCs, taken before or after stereotactic body radiation therapy (not recorded which). These receptors all come from a donor aged 50 or older with non-small cell lung cancer.

The chain has TRBV6-1 and TRBJ2-7; maybe TRBD1 (6 bases). CDR3 size: 15 residues. V lost 2 bases and J 4 bases, leaving 15 bases between the germline ends. Germline-derived CDR1 and CDR2 are MNHNS and SASEGT. The CDR3 sequence is CASSEMYSRGYEQYF. Here the CDR3 DNA reads TGTGCCAGCAGTGAAATGTACTCTAGGGGGTACGAGCAGTACTTC.

In its sample, this clonotype ranks as medium-sized (0.01 to 0.1%). This chain joins TRBV6-2 or TRBV6-3 and TRBJ1-3; tentatively, D is TRBD1 (5 bases). Germline V CDR1 and CDR2: MNHEY, SVGEGT. The V end was cut by 4 bases, the J end by 2 bases, with 12 bases between. CDR3 length: 15 residues. CDR3 bases: TGTGCCAGCAGTTCCACTGACAGCCCTGGAAACACCATATATTTT. Protein sequence: CASSSTDSPGNTIYF.

A note on this clonotype: Relative to the germline gene, one junction end is altered; a read error may explain this. The chain employs TRBV5-1 and TRBJ1-2; a possible D gene is TRBD1 (5 bases). This CDR3 has 16 amino acids. The germline V gene encodes CDR1 SGHRS and CDR2 YFSETQ. In nucleotides, the CDR3 is TGCGCCAGCAGGTTGGCGTCTTCCCGGGACCCCTATGGCTACACCTTC. This gives the protein CASRLASSRDPYGYTF.

A word on this clonotype: At one end, the junction sequence differs from germline, possibly due to a read error. The J gene is TRBJ1-6, the V gene TRBV7-9; D is possibly TRBD1 (5 bases). Germline CDR1 reads SEHNR; CDR2 reads FQNEAQ (reference sequence). The CDR3 is 15 residues long. The CDR3 reads CASSLGAKGHSPLHF. CDR3 DNA sequence: TGTGCCAGCAGCTTAGGGGCCAAGGGGCATTCACCACTCCACTTT. The entire variable domain, with the rest obtained from reference TRBV7-9 and TRBJ1-6, is as follows: DTGVSQNPRHKITKRGQNVTFRCDPISEHNRLYWYRQTLGQGPEFLTYFQNEAQLEKSRLLSDRFSAERPKGSFSTLEIQRTEQGDSAMYLCASSLGAKGHSPLHFGNGTRLTVT.

The J gene is TRBJ1-2, the V gene TRBV28, with TRBD1 matching 10 bases. The CDR3 is 11 residues long. Per the germline V gene, CDR1 is MDHEN and CDR2 is SYDVKM. V shed 10 bases, J shed 7 bases, and the junction held 3 bases outside the gene matches. The CDR3 nucleotides read TGTGCCACCGACAGGGGGCGTGGCTACACCTTC. Amino acid sequence: CATDRGRGYTF.

This clonotype qualifies as medium-sized. The V and J genes are TRBV12-3 or TRBV12-4 and TRBJ2-1; TRBD2 agrees at 10 bases. V was pared by 6 bases and J by 8 bases, with 7 bases of the junction left unmatched. This CDR3 region has 14 residues. In DNA form, the CDR3 reads TGTGCCAGCAGCGCCGGGACTAGCGTTGATGAGCAGTTCTTC. It codes for CASSAGTSVDEQFF.

This clonotype was picked up many times. This chain links TRBV5-1 with TRBJ2-5; D is unclear. Trimming pared 0 bases from V and 1 base from J, leaving 4 bases between. Germline V gene lookup returns CDR1 SGHRS and CDR2 YFSETQ. The CDR3 runs to 13 residues. CDR3 in DNA: TGCGCCAGCAGCTTGGAGTTCCAAGAGACCCAGTACTTC. Amino acid sequence: CASSLEFQETQYF.

To note about this clonotype: Compared with germline, one end of the junction differs, possibly owing to a read error. The chain recombines TRBV28 with TRBJ2-7; 9 bases align to TRBD2. The CDR3 is made up of 18 amino acids. Looked up from germline, CDR1 is MDHEN and CDR2 is SYDVKM. CDR3: CASLPSWTSDFPPYEQYF. CDR3 DNA sequence: TGCGCCAGCCTGCCCTCTTGGACTAGCGATTTTCCGCCCTACGAGCAGTACTTC.

This clonotype was observed a handful of times. The rearrangement joins TRBV20-1 to TRBJ1-2; tentatively, D is TRBD1 (5 bases). The CDR3 totals 15 residues. Trimming cost V 2 bases and J 4 bases, with 17 bases left between them. CDR1 is DFQATT, CDR2 SNEGSKA, per germline (reference sequence). The CDR3 region has the DNA TGCAGTGCTAGAAACCCCGTGGGGGTTCTCTATGGCTACACCTTC. This translates into CSARNPVGVLYGYTF.

About this clonotype: A much larger clone differs from this one at a single base, so this may be a read error. The chain links TRBV25-1 to TRBJ2-5, with D possibly matching TRBD2 (5 bases). CDR1 is MGHDK, CDR2 SYGVNS, per germline. This CDR3 has 13 residues. The V gene lost 6 bases and the J gene lost 4 bases, with 12 bases spanning the gap. This chain's CDR3 is CASRGKRVETQYF. Here the CDR3 DNA reads TGTGCCAGCAGAGGCAAGAGGGTAGAGACCCAGTACTTC.

This clonotype was seen only once. The gene calls are TRBV5-1 and TRBJ2-5; TRBD1 aligns across 8 bases. The trim removed 4 bases at V and 4 bases at J, leaving 12 bases unmatched. The CDR3 has 16 amino acids. Germline lookup yields CDR1 SGHRS and CDR2 YFSETQ. The DNA for the CDR3 is TGCGCCAGCAGCGAGTCCGGGGACAGGTCTTCAGAGACCCAGTACTTC. It translates to CASSESGDRSSETQYF. The variable domain in full, completed from reference TRBV5-1 and TRBJ2-5, reads KAGVTQTPRYLIKTRGQQVTLSCSPISGHRSVSWYQQTPGQGLQFLFEYFSETQRNKGNFPGRFSGRQFSNSRSEMNVSTLELGDSALYLCASSESGDRSSETQYFGPGTRLLVL.

This clonotype was seen repeatedly, ten times or more. This rearrangement joins TRBV20-1 to TRBJ2-1; 8 bases fit TRBD2. The V segment lost 0 bases and the J segment 15 bases; nucleotides outside the gene matches: 7. In germline, CDR1 is DFQATT, CDR2 SNEGSKA (reference sequence). The CDR3 extends over 12 amino acids. The CDR3 sequence is CSARDLRGRRFF. CDR3 in DNA: TGCAGTGCTAGAGATCTCCGCGGGAGGAGGTTCTTC.

V and J are TRBV20-1 and TRBJ2-3; D uncertain. Trimming removed 3 bases at V and 6 bases at J, with 7 bases between. Germline-derived CDR1 and CDR2 are DFQATT and SNEGSKA (reference sequence). The CDR3 covers 11 residues. The CDR3 bases are TGCAGTGCTAGGTCCCTGGATACGCAGTATTTT. Protein sequence: CSARSLDTQYF.

The V gene is TRBV6-2 or TRBV6-3, the J gene TRBJ1-4; 9 positions match TRBD1. CDR3 length: 14 residues. Germline CDR1 reads MNHEY; CDR2 reads SVGEGT. The V segment lost 6 bases and the J segment 10 bases; nucleotides outside the gene matches: 9. CDR3 in DNA: TGTGCCAGCAGGAGGGCGGGACAGGGAGGAAAACTGTTTTTT. Its translation: CASRRAGQGGKLFF.

This clonotype was seen at least ten times. The V and J genes are TRBV20-1 and TRBJ2-1; 13 bases agree with TRBD2. V lost 4 bases to trimming and J lost 7 bases; unmatched junction nucleotides: 1. The V gene's germline CDR1 is DFQATT and CDR2 SNEGSKA (reference sequence). The length of the CDR3 is 13 residues. CDR3 region: CSAMGLAGNEQFF. CDR3 nucleotide sequence: TGCAGTGCTATGGGACTAGCGGGGAATGAGCAGTTCTTC.

This clonotype was detected ten times or more. CDR3 sequence: CASSPPTSVSYEQYF. As DNA, the CDR3 is TGTGCCAGCAGCCCCCCCACTAGCGTCTCCTACGAGCAGTACTTC. The chain is built from TRBV6-1 and TRBJ2-7, with 7 bases lining up with TRBD2. The trim removed 6 bases at V and 0 bases at J, leaving 8 bases unmatched. The CDR3 is made up of 15 amino acids. CDR1 is MNHNS, CDR2 SASEGT, per germline.

Note on this clonotype: Compared with germline, one end of the junction differs, possibly owing to a read error. J is TRBJ2-5 and V is TRBV5-1; 8 nucleotides align to TRBD2. The germline gives CDR1 SGHRS, CDR2 YFSETQ. The CDR3 runs 12 residues. CDR3: CASNTQRESQYF. Here the CDR3 DNA reads TGCGCCAGCAACACCCAGCGGGAGAGCCAGTACTTC.

Comments on this clonotype: Relative to the germline gene, one junction end is altered; a read error may explain this. The chain is built from TRBV27 and TRBJ2-7; TRBD2 is a possible D gene (6 bases). The length of the CDR3 is 15 residues. Germline V gene data show CDR1 as MNHEY and CDR2 as SMNVEV (reference sequence). In nucleotides, the CDR3 is TGTTCCAGCAGAGGACTATCGGACCTCTCCTACGAGCAGTACTTC. This translates into CSSRGLSDLSYEQYF.

This clonotype has ten or more counts. V and J are TRBV7-6 and TRBJ2-5; D not resolved. The V end was cut by 5 bases, the J end by 5 bases, with 6 bases between. The CDR3 extends over 11 amino acids. Looked up from germline, CDR1 is SGHVS and CDR2 is FNYEAQ. CDR3: CASSPGETQYF. The CDR3, as DNA: TGTGCCAGCAGCCCGGGCGAGACCCAGTACTTC.

The table lists this clonotype with a few counts. A much larger clone sits a single nucleotide away, making a read error possible. This sequence joins TRBV15 and TRBJ2-1; 9 bases align to TRBD2. The CDR3 consists of 16 residues. The germline gives CDR1 LNHNV, CDR2 YYDKDF (reference sequence). J gave up 4 bases and V 5 bases, and 9 bases lay outside the gene matches. CDR3 amino acids: CATSGARLAVYNEQFF. The CDR3, as DNA: TGTGCCACCAGCGGAGCGAGACTAGCGGTTTACAATGAGCAGTTCTTC.

Ten or more counts support this clonotype. Here the CDR3 reads CASMQGTGVQPQHF. CDR3 DNA: TGTGCCAGCATGCAAGGGACAGGGGTTCAGCCCCAGCATTTT. This chain connects TRBV6-1 to TRBJ1-5; 10 nucleotides agree with TRBD1. Germline values: CDR1 MNHNS, CDR2 SASEGT. V shed 7 bases, J shed 6 bases, and the junction held 6 bases outside the gene matches. This CDR3 contains 14 residues.

This clonotype was seen repeatedly, ten times or more. This chain connects TRBV28 to TRBJ1-1; possibly TRBD1 for D (6 bases). V was shortened by 7 bases and J by 6 bases, with 9 bases between the two germline ends. Germline V CDR1 and CDR2: MDHEN, SYDVKM. CDR3 length: 11 amino acids. CDR3 protein: CASTGQPEAFF. As DNA, the CDR3 is TGTGCCAGCACCGGACAGCCTGAAGCTTTCTTT.